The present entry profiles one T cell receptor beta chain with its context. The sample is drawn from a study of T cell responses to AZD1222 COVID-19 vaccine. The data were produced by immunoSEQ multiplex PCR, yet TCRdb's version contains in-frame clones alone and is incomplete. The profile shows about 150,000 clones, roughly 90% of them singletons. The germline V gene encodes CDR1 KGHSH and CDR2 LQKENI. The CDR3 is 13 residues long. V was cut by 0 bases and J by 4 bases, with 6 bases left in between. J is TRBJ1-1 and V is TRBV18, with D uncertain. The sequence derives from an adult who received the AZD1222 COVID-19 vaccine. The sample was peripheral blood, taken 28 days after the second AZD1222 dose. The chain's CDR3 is CASSPPSGTEAFF. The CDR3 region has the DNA TGTGCCAGCTCACCACCTAGCGGCACTGAAGCTTTCTTT.